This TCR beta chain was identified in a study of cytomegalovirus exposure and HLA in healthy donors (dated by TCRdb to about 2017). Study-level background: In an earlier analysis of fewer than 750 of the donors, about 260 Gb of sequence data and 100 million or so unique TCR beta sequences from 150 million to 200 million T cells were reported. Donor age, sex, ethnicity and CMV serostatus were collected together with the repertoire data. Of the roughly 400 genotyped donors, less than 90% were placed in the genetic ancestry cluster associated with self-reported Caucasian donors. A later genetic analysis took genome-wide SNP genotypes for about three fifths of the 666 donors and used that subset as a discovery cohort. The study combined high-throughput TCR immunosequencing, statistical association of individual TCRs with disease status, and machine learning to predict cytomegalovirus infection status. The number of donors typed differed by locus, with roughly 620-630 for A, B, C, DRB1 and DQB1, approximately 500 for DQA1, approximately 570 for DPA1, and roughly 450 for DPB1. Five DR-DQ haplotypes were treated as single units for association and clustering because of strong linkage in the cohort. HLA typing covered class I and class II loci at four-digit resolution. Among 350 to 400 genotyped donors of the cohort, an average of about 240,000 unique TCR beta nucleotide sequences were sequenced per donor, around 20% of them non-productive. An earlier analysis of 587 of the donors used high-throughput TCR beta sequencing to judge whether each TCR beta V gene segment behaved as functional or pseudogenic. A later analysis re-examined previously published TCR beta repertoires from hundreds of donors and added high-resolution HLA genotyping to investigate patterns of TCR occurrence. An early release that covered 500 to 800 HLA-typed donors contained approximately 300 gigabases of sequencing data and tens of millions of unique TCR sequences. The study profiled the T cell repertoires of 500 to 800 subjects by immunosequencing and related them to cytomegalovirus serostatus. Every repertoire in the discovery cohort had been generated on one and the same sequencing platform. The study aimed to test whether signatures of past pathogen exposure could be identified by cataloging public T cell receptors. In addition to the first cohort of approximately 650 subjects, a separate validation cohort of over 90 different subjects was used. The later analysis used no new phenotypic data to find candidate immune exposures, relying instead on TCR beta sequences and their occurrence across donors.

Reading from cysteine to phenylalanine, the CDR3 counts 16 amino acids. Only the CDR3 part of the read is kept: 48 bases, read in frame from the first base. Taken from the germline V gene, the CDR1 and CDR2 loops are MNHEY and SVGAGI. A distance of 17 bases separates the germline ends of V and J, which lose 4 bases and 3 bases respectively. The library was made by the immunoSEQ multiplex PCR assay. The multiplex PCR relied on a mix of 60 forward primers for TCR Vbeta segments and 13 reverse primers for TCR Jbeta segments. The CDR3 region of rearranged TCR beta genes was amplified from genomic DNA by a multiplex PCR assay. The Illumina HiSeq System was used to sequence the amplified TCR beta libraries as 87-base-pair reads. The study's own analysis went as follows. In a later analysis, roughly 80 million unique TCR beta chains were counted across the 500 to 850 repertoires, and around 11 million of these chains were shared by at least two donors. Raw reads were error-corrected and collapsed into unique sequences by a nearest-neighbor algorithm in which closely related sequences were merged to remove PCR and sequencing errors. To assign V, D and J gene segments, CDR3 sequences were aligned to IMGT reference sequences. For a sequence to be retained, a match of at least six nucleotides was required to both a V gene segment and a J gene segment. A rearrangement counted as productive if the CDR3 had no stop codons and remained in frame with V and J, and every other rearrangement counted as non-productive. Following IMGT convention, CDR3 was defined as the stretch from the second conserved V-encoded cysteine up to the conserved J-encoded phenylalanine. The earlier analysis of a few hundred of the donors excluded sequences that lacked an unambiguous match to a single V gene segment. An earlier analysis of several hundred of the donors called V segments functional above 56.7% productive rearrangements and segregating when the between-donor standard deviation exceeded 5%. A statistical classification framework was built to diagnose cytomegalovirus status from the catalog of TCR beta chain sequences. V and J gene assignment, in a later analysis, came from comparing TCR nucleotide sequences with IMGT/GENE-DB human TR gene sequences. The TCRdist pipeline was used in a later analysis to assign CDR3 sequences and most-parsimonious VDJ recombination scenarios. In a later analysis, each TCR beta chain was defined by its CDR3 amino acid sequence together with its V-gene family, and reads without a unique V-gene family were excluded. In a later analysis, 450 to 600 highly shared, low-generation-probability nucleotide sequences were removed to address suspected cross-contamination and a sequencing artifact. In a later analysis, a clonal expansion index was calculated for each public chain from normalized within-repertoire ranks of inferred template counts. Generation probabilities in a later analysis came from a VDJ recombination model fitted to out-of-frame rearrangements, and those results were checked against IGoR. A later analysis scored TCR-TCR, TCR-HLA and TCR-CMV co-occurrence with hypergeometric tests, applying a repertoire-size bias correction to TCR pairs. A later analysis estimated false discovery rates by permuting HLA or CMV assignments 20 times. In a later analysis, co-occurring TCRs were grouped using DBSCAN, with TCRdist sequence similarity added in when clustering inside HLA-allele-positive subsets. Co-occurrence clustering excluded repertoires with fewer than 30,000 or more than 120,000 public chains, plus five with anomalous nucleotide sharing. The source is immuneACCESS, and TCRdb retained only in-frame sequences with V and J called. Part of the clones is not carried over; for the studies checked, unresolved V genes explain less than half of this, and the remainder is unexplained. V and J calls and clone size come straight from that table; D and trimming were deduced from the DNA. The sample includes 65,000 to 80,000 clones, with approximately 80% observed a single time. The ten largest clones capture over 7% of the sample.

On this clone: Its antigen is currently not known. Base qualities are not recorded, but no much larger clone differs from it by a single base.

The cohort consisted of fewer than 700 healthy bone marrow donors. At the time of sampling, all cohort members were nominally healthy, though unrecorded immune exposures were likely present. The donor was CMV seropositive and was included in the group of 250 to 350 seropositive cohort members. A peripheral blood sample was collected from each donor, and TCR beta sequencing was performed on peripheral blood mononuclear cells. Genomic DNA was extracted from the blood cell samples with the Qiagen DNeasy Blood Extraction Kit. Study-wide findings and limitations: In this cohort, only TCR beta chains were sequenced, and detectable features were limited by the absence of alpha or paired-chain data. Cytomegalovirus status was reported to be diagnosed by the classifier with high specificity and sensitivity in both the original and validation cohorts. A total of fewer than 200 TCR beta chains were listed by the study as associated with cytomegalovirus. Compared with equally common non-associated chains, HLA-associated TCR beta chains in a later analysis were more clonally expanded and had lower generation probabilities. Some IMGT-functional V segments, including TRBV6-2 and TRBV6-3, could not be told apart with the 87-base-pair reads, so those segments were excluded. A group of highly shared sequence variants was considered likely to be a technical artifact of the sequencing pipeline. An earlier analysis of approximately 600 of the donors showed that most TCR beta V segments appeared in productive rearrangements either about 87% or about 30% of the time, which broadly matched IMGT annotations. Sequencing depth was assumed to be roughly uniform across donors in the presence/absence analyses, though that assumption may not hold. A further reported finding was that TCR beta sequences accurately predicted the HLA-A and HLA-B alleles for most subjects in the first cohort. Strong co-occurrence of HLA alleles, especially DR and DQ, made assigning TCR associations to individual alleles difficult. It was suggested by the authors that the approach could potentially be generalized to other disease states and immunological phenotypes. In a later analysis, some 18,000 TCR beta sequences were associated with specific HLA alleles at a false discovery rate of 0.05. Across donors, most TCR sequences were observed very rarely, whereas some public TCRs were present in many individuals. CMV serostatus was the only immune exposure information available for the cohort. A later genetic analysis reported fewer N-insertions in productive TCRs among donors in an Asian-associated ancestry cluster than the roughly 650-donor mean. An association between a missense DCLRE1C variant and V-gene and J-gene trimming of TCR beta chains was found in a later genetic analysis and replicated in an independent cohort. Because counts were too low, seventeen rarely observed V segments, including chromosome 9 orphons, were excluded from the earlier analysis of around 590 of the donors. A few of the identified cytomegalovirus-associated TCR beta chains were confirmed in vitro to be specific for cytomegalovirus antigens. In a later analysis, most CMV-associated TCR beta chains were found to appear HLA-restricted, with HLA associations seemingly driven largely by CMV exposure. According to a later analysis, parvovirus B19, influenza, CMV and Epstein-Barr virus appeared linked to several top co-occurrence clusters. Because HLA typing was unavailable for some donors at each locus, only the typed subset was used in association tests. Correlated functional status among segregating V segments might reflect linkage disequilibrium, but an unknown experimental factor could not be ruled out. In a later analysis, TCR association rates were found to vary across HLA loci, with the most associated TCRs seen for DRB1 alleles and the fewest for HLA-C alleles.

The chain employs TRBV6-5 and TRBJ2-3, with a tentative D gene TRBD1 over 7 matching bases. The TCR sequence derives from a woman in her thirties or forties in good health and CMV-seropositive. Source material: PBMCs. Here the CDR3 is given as CASSSPRQGGTDTQYF. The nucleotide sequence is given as TGTGCCAGCAGTTCCCCGCGACAGGGAGGTACAGATACGCAGTATTTT.